This T cell receptor (beta chain) is drawn from a study of T cells in Graves' hyperthyroidism and ophthalmopathy (dated by TCRdb to about 2019). For context, the study as a whole: Peripheral blood was collected at initial diagnosis, before any treatment. An independent validation cohort of about 20 hyperthyroidism patients and 17 patients who later progressed to ophthalmopathy tested prospective prediction of ophthalmopathy. In more than 5 Graves' hyperthyroidism patients, the study also compared T-cell repertoires from thyroid tissue with T-cell repertoires from blood. The paper describes TCR Vbeta CDR3 sequencing of fewer than 150 peripheral blood samples, made up of 43 ophthalmopathy patients, approximately 73 hyperthyroidism patients and 17 progressor patients. Once sampling was done, hyperthyroidism patients were given methimazole at a starting dose of 30 mg daily, whereas ophthalmopathy patients were given high-dose intravenous methylprednisolone. The roughly 94 discovery patients were randomly divided into training and test sets at a 7:3 ratio. To identify TCR V-J signatures that set the groups apart, the researchers used a discovery cohort of more than 95 patients, made up of roughly 40 with Graves' ophthalmopathy and some 58 with stable Graves' hyperthyroidism. General conclusions and limits of the study: Most expanded thyroid clonotypes (frequency above 0.001) were also found in blood, which suggests that blood repertoires may mirror thyroid immune responses. In cross-validation, a model built on a 13 V-J signature told ophthalmopathy apart from stable hyperthyroidism with under 90% sensitivity and around 83% specificity, and in testing the same model reached 80%/75%. In validation, progression to ophthalmopathy was predicted by the model with more than 65% sensitivity and roughly 76% specificity, a median of 6.5 months before onset. Sample size was not statistically predetermined, and investigators were not blinded to group allocation.

Amplification of TCR beta CDR3 regions was carried out from RNA transcripts. A first-round RT-PCR of the TCR CDR3 used the HTBI primer set with the Qiagen OneStep RT-PCR kit. Libraries were constructed in a second round of multiplex PCR, after which size selection and purification were performed. Libraries were sequenced paired-end with 100 bp reads on an Illumina HiSeq2000. Concerning the study's data processing: SOAPnuke was used to process the raw data, with reads discarded if the reads contained adapters or uncalled bases, had a mean Phred below 15, or lacked an exact constant-primer or identifier match. COPE v1.2.5 was used to merge the high-quality paired reads, and each unique nucleotide sequence was defined as a clonotype. MiTCR v1.1 was used to align the clonotypes against IMGT TRBV, TRBD and TRBJ reference segments. The analysis was restricted to V-J combinations with a frequency above 0.0001, which together covered 99.2% of the repertoires. A TCS score was defined as the ratio between F50 (clonal expansion) and ExV (chaos), using BLOSUM62-based TCRdist between CDR3 peptides within each V-J. Welch's t-statistics and random forest reduced 450 to 600 V-J features to under 15, which were used in a naive Bayes classifier (R e1071). TCRdb took the public reads, trimmed them with fastp at Q25, ran MiXCR for clone calling and kept in-frame beta chains. Rows with a matching CDR3 protein are joined into one entry that keeps the most common DNA and genes. In this record, the V and J calls reflect TCRdb's handling and not the investigators' own analysis. This sample lists approximately 320,000 distinct CDR3 sequences; roughly 15% were detected once. Clones ranked in the top ten supply roughly 33% of the sample.

In this sample, this clonotype turned up many times. The antigen this receptor binds is unknown. It has no much larger one-base neighbor in the sample; base qualities were not kept. V and J lose 7 bases and 8 bases, and a span of 15 bases separates them. Reading from cysteine to phenylalanine, the CDR3 counts 13 amino acids. The CDR3 DNA has 39 bases and is translated from base 1. Stable Graves' hyperthyroidism was defined as the absence of progression to ophthalmopathy over 18 months of follow-up. Hyperthyroidism patients were newly diagnosed, with disease duration under 2 months, and aged 18 to 65 years. Exclusion was applied to patients with uncontrolled infections, other autoimmune diseases, pregnancy or lactation. Diagnoses were established on the basis of clinical symptoms, serum thyroxine and TRAb, thyroid ultrasound, and orbital computed tomography. PBMCs were separated from roughly 10 ml of fresh peripheral blood using Ficoll-Paque density gradient centrifugation. Total RNA was extracted using Trizol reagent, and RNA quality was assessed on an Agilent 2100 Bioanalyzer.

The sample comprised blood. The chain uses TRBV12-3 or TRBV12-4 and TRBJ2-1; the D segment could be TRBD1, given 5 matching bases. This sequence originates from a man aged 25-45 years with Graves' hyperthyroidism. The CDR3 loop reads CASIPLRGDEQFF. Here is the DNA: TGTGCCAGCATCCCCCTAAGGGGCGATGAGCAGTTCTTC.